This T cell receptor beta chain was sequenced for a study of blood T cell repertoires in COVID-19. Study information: The United States, Italy and Spain were the sources of the acute and convalescent COVID-19 samples. Nucleic acid was either cDNA or gDNA, and it came from T cells, B-cell-depleted T cells, or PBMCs.

Original data processing: Quantification of nucleated cells was approximated via reference gene primer amplification. Some clones are missing from TCRdb's copy, which holds only in-frame ones; the method was immunoSEQ multiplex PCR. That table furnishes V, J and clone size, whereas the DNA furnished D and trimming. Altogether fewer than 85,000 clones are present, over 60% being singletons, with the ten largest covering around 27%. The CDR3 has 16 amino acids. Trimming removed 0 bases from V and 2 bases from J, with 13 bases in between. Germline V gives CDR1 SGHTA, CDR2 FQGNSA. Sequencing input: peripheral blood. This rearrangement joins TRBV7-2 to TRBJ1-1; D may be TRBD1 (6 bases). This TCR was sampled from a woman over 75 with active or convalescent COVID-19. CDR3 in DNA: TGTGCCAGCAGCTTAGCGAGATGGACAGCAAACACTGAAGCTTTCTTT. It is translated as CASSLARWTANTEAFF.